What follows are 10 T cell receptor beta chains derived from one specimen sequenced in a study of cytomegalovirus exposure and HLA in healthy donors. PCR primers comprised 60 Vbeta and 13 Jbeta primers. The repertoire was sequenced with immunoSEQ multiplex PCR; TCRdb's copy has only in-frame clones and lacks some. This table has some 170,000 clones, roughly 80% appearing once. The sequenced sample was PBMCs. The receptors were gathered from a female donor in good health and CMV-seronegative.

This chain uses TRBV2 with TRBJ2-5; 7 bases line up with TRBD2. Germline V gene lookup returns CDR1 SNHLY and CDR2 FYNNEI. The CDR3 runs to 15 residues. The J segment lost 5 bases and the V segment lost 8 bases, leaving 14 bases of the junction unmatched. In DNA, the CDR3 is TGTGCCAGCGGGGCTCTTTGGCGGGGGAGGGAGACCCAGTACTTC. Protein sequence: CASGALWRGRETQYF.

The CDR3 sequence is CASSSGGPNTEAFF. The CDR3 DNA is TGTGCCAGCAGTTCGGGGGGCCCCAACACTGAAGCTTTCTTT. The chain carries TRBV27 and TRBJ1-1; maybe TRBD1 (6 bases). This CDR3 contains 14 residues. Germline V gene sequence: CDR1 MNHEY, CDR2 SMNVEV (reference sequence). Trimming stripped 4 bases from V and 2 bases from J, with 11 bases between.

CDR3 region: CASRGSSGIKGYEQYF. The CDR3 DNA reads as TGTGCCAGCCGGGGGTCTAGCGGGATCAAAGGGTACGAGCAGTACTTC. This rearrangement joins TRBV28 to TRBJ2-7, with TRBD2 matching 9 bases. Germline loops: CDR1 MDHEN, CDR2 SYDVKM. This CDR3 spans 16 amino acids. The ends lost 8 bases at V and 4 bases at J; junction bases unmatched: 15. The complete variable domain, with remaining parts taken from reference TRBV28 and TRBJ2-7, reads DVKVTQSSRYLVKRTGEKVFLECVQDMDHENMFWYRQDPGLGLRLIYFSYDVKMKEKGDIPEGYSVSREKKERFSLILESASTNQTSMYLCASRGSSGIKGYEQYFGPGTRLTVT.

This clone was seen a few times. The J gene is TRBJ2-3, the V gene TRBV7-2; 8 bases agree with TRBD1. V shed 4 bases, J shed 5 bases, and the junction held 2 bases outside the gene matches. This CDR3 has 13 residues. The V gene's germline CDR1 is SGHTA and CDR2 FQGNSA. CDR3 nucleotides: TGTGCCAGCAGCTCCGACAGGGGAGATACGCAGTATTTT. It yields the protein CASSSDRGDTQYF. The full variable domain, its missing parts supplied by reference TRBV7-2 and TRBJ2-3, is GAGVSQSPSNKVTEKGKDVELRCDPISGHTALYWYRQSLGQGLEFLIYFQGNSAPDKSGLPSDRFSAERTGGSVSTLTIQRTQQEDSAVYLCASSSDRGDTQYFGPGTRLTVL.

The V gene is TRBV2, the J gene TRBJ2-5, with D tentatively TRBD2 (6 bases). The J call may be in error: the DNA end matches TRBJ2-7 better. Germline values: CDR1 SNHLY, CDR2 FYNNEI. The CDR3 consists of 13 residues. CDR3 residues: CASSVGGPYEQYF. CDR3 sequence (DNA): TGTGCCAGCAGTGTGGGGGGACCCTACGAGCAGTACTTC.

The genes are TRBV2 and TRBJ2-7; possibly TRBD1 for D (5 bases). Germline CDR1 SNHLY, CDR2 FYNNEI. This CDR3 is 14 amino acids long. V was trimmed by 4 bases and J by 1 base, leaving 11 bases between them. The CDR3 sequence: CASSVKGLSYEQYF. Written as DNA, the CDR3 is TGTGCCAGCAGTGTAAAGGGGTTATCCTACGAGCAGTACTTC.

The J gene is TRBJ2-7, the V gene TRBV19, with 9 nucleotides matching TRBD1. Germline lookup yields CDR1 LNHDA and CDR2 SQIVND (reference sequence). The CDR3 is made up of 14 amino acids. The junction had 4 bases not matched to a gene; V was cut back by 4 bases and J by 3 bases. CDR3 nucleotides: TGTGCCAGTAGTACCGGGACAGGGAACTACGAGCAGTACTTC. Protein: CASSTGTGNYEQYF.

The V and J genes are TRBV25-1 and TRBJ1-4, with D hard to call. The V end was cut by 6 bases, the J end by 4 bases, with 12 bases between. Germline V gene lookup returns CDR1 MGHDK and CDR2 SYGVNS. CDR3 length: 14 amino acids. CDR3 protein: CASSEIRDNEKLFF. Written as DNA, the CDR3 is TGTGCCAGCAGCGAAATACGGGATAATGAAAAACTGTTTTTT. The variable domain in full, with the rest retrieved from reference TRBV25-1 and TRBJ1-4, is EADIYQTPRYLVIGTGKKITLECSQTMGHDKMYWYQQDPGMELHLIHYSYGVNSTEKGDLSSESTVSRIRTEHFPLTLESARPSHTSQYLCASSEIRDNEKLFFGSGTQLSVL.

The V gene is TRBV9, the J gene TRBJ2-2; 8 bases are shared with TRBD2. Germline V gene data show CDR1 as SGDLS and CDR2 as YYNGEE. The CDR3 is made up of 16 amino acids. The V segment lost 0 bases and the J segment 2 bases; nucleotides outside the gene matches: 3. CDR3 sequence reads: CASSVVSGGNTGELFF. CDR3 nucleotide sequence: TGTGCCAGCAGCGTAGTAAGCGGGGGAAACACCGGGGAGCTGTTTTTT.

This chain joins TRBV2 and TRBJ1-3; perhaps TRBD1 as D (5 bases). The germline V gene encodes CDR1 SNHLY and CDR2 FYNNEI. The CDR3 spans 14 residues. Trimming removed 6 bases at V and 0 bases at J, with 9 bases between. Written as DNA, the CDR3 is TGTGCCAGCAGAATGGACATCTCTGGAAACACCATATATTTT. Protein sequence: CASRMDISGNTIYF. Using reference TRBV2 and TRBJ1-3 for the parts outside the CDR3, the full variable domain is EPEVTQTPSHQVTQMGQEVILRCVPISNHLYFYWYRQILGQKVEFLVSFYNNEISEKSEIFDDQFSVERPDGSNFTLKIRSTKLEDSAMYFCASRMDISGNTIYFGEGSWLTVV.